Below are 24 T cell receptor beta chains sequenced from a single sample in a study of blood T cell repertoires in COVID-19. Sequenced by immunoSEQ multiplex PCR; TCRdb stores in-frame clones only, minus some. The data show around 260,000 clones, 70% to 90% seen once. The sequencing sample was made of peripheral blood. These receptors originate from a woman aged 55-69 years with COVID-19, enrolled during active disease.

This clone came up once. V is TRBV5-4 and J is TRBJ2-1, with D tentatively TRBD2 (5 bases). Germline V gene lookup returns CDR1 SGHNT and CDR2 YYREEE (reference sequence). Trimming stripped 0 bases from V and 8 bases from J, with 15 bases between. This CDR3 region has 15 residues. As DNA, the CDR3 is TGTGCCAGCAGCTTGGTCGGTGTAGGGAGTGATGAGCAGTTCTTC. The encoded protein is CASSLVGVGSDEQFF.

The rearrangement links TRBV2 to TRBJ1-5; 8 bases align to TRBD1. Looked up from germline, CDR1 is SNHLY and CDR2 is FYNNEI. This CDR3 is built from 16 residues. V shed 8 bases, J shed 3 bases, and the junction held 12 bases outside the gene matches. Here the CDR3 reads CASVLDRVPNNQPQHF. CDR3 coding DNA: TGTGCCAGCGTATTGGACAGGGTCCCCAACAATCAGCCCCAGCATTTT.

The chain links TRBV9 to TRBJ2-1, with 7 bases lining up with TRBD2. The CDR3 spans 17 residues. CDR1 and CDR2 from the germline V gene are SGDLS and YYNGEE. Losses at the gene ends were 3 bases for V and 7 bases for J; bases not matched to a gene: 16. The CDR3 region is CASSARTRGAGRNEQFF. The CDR3 DNA reads as TGTGCCAGCAGCGCACGGACTAGAGGTGCAGGGAGGAATGAGCAGTTCTTC.

V and J are TRBV15 and TRBJ2-5; D ambiguous. V shed 0 bases and J shed 0 bases, with 5 bases lying between them. The length of the CDR3 is 14 residues. Germline V gene lookup returns CDR1 LNHNV and CDR2 YYDKDF (reference sequence). CDR3: CATSRDQYQETQYF. CDR3 nucleotide sequence: TGTGCCACCAGCAGAGATCAGTACCAAGAGACCCAGTACTTC.

The J gene is TRBJ2-1, the V gene TRBV18, with a possible D match to TRBD2 (6 bases). Trimming removed 3 bases from V and 4 bases from J, with 19 bases in between. Germline lookup yields CDR1 KGHSH and CDR2 LQKENI. The length of the CDR3 is 17 residues. The CDR3 region is CASSPPTRKVLYNEQFF. The CDR3 DNA reads TGTGCCAGCTCACCGCCGACTAGAAAGGTCTTGTACAATGAGCAGTTCTTC.

The V call is TRBV6-4, the J call TRBJ1-5; D is uncertain. This CDR3 comprises 16 residues. CDR1 is MRHNA and CDR2 is SNTAGT in the germline V gene. Trimming removed 8 bases at V and 4 bases at J, with 21 bases between. CDR3 sequence (DNA): TGTGCCAGCCCATCGGAGGGAAGACCGCTAAATCAGCCCCAGCATTTT. Translated, it gives CASPSEGRPLNQPQHF.

This clone was observed a handful of times. This chain uses TRBV7-3 with TRBJ2-1; a possible D gene is TRBD2 (6 bases). The length of the CDR3 is 16 residues. V dropped 3 bases and J dropped 7 bases, with 19 bases sitting between them. The germline gives CDR1 SGHTA, CDR2 FQGTGA. CDR3 loop: CASSFTRGSRPNEQFF. CDR3 DNA: TGTGCCAGCAGCTTTACTCGGGGGAGTAGACCTAATGAGCAGTTCTTC.

This chain uses TRBV28 with TRBJ2-7; the match to TRBD2 covers 11 bases. Germline values: CDR1 MDHEN, CDR2 SYDVKM. This CDR3 has 15 amino acids. After removal of 5 bases from V and 2 bases from J, the junction contained 5 bases not matched to a gene. For the CDR3, the DNA is TGTGCCAGCAGTCTCACTAGCGGGAGAACCTACGAGCAGTACTTC. It codes for CASSLTSGRTYEQYF.

The CDR3 here is CASSLEGRGYGYTF. The CDR3 DNA sequence: TGCGCCAGCAGCTTGGAGGGCAGGGGGTATGGCTACACCTTC. The V call is TRBV5-1, the J call TRBJ1-2, with 7 nucleotides matching TRBD1. The length of the CDR3 is 14 residues. CDR1 and CDR2 from the germline V gene are SGHRS and YFSETQ. With 0 bases clipped from V and 5 bases from J, the junction kept 4 bases outside the gene matches.

The chain joins TRBV18 to TRBJ1-2; no clear D gene. V was pared by 3 bases and J by 0 bases, with 14 bases between. The CDR3 loop spans 16 amino acids. The germline gives CDR1 KGHSH, CDR2 LQKENI. The CDR3 region is CASSPTDLLANYGYTF. CDR3 DNA: TGTGCCAGCTCACCTACGGACTTACTAGCTAACTATGGCTACACCTTC.

The V gene is TRBV7-2, the J gene TRBJ1-6, with 8 bases matching TRBD1. The CDR3 length is 15 residues. V lost 5 bases to trimming and J lost 7 bases; unmatched junction nucleotides: 7. Per the germline V gene, CDR1 is SGHTA and CDR2 is FQGNSA. CDR3 in DNA: TGTGCCAGCAGCCCCGCACAGGGGGTAAATTCACCCCTCCACTTT. Translating it yields CASSPAQGVNSPLHF.

The chain joins TRBV19 to TRBJ2-7, with TRBD2 matching over 11 bases. This CDR3 spans 15 amino acids. Germline CDR1 is LNHDA and CDR2 is SQIVND (reference sequence). V was clipped by 5 bases and J by 3 bases; unmatched bases: 6. The CDR3 bases are TGTGCCAGTAGTCTAGCGGGAGGTGCTGGCTACGAGCAGTACTTC. This sequence encodes CASSLAGGAGYEQYF.

The V and J genes are TRBV6-5 and TRBJ1-5; 9 nucleotides align to TRBD1. Germline values: CDR1 MNHEY, CDR2 SVGAGI. Trimming cost V 6 bases and J 3 bases; bases outside gene matches: 6. This CDR3 region has 15 residues. CDR3 amino acids: CASRKQGADNQPQHF. Written as DNA, the CDR3 is TGTGCCAGCAGGAAACAGGGGGCTGACAATCAGCCCCAGCATTTT.

This clone has only one observation. The chain joins TRBV28 to TRBJ2-1; 16 bases match TRBD2. CDR1 is MDHEN and CDR2 is SYDVKM in the germline V gene. The CDR3 runs 13 residues. J gave up 9 bases and V 8 bases, and 1 base lay outside the gene matches. CDR3 in amino acids: CASGTSGRGEQFF. DNA for the CDR3: TGTGCCAGCGGGACTAGCGGGAGGGGTGAGCAGTTCTTC.

The rearrangement uses TRBV30 and TRBJ1-5; no reliable D call. The CDR3 spans 13 residues. Germline CDR1 and CDR2: GTSNPN and SVGIG (reference sequence). The ends were cut back, 0 bases at V and 3 bases at J, with 6 bases in the middle. The CDR3 reads CAWSVDYNQPQHF. In DNA form, the CDR3 reads TGTGCCTGGAGTGTGGACTACAATCAGCCCCAGCATTTT.

The chain combines TRBV5-1 with TRBJ2-2; the D gene is possibly TRBD2 (6 bases). There are 19 residues in the CDR3. Germline CDR1 and CDR2: SGHRS and YFSETQ. Trimming took 4 bases from V and 0 from J, leaving 22 bases between them. The CDR3 DNA sequence: TGCGCCAGCAGCCCGCGCGGAGCGGGTAGTTTGTCGAACACCGGGGAGCTGTTTTTT. This codes for CASSPRGAGSLSNTGELFF.

V is TRBV7-3 and J is TRBJ1-1; a possible D gene is TRBD1 (5 bases). Germline loops: CDR1 SGHTA, CDR2 FQGTGA. This CDR3 is 14 amino acids long. Trimming removed 6 bases at V and 4 bases at J, with 15 bases between. CDR3 protein: CASRFQGDGTEAFF. CDR3 bases: TGTGCCAGCAGATTTCAGGGTGACGGCACTGAAGCTTTCTTT.

This clone has a handful of counts. The J gene is TRBJ2-7, the V gene TRBV7-9; D is possibly TRBD1 (7 bases). This CDR3 spans 15 amino acids. Germline V lookup: CDR1 SEHNR, CDR2 FQNEAQ (reference sequence). Trimming stripped 2 bases from V and 2 bases from J, with 13 bases between. The CDR3 DNA is TGTGCCAGCAGCTTAACAGGGGACTCGACCTACGAGCAGTACTTC. Its protein is CASSLTGDSTYEQYF.

A single count supports this clone. The CDR3, as DNA: TGTGCCAGCAGCCCCCGACTAGCGGGAGACCACAATGAGCAGTTCTTC. Amino acids: CASSPRLAGDHNEQFF. The chain links TRBV11-3 to TRBJ2-1, with 12 bases fitting TRBD2. V was pared by 5 bases and J by 5 bases, with 7 bases of the junction left unmatched. This CDR3 region has 16 residues. Germline loops: CDR1 SGHNT, CDR2 YENEEA.

This clone was picked up one time. The chain uses TRBV30 and TRBJ1-5; 8 nucleotides line up with TRBD1. With 2 bases clipped from V and 1 base from J, the junction kept 4 bases outside the gene matches. Germline values: CDR1 GTSNPN, CDR2 SVGIG (reference sequence). The CDR3 totals 15 residues. CDR3: CAWSQGASSNQPQHF. Here the CDR3 DNA reads TGTGCCTGGAGTCAGGGGGCGTCGAGCAATCAGCCCCAGCATTTT.

Only one count was recorded for this clone. V gene TRBV30 combines with J gene TRBJ1-3, with 9 bases identical to TRBD1. With V trimmed by 5 bases and J by 4 bases, 0 bases remained unmatched. The germline V gene has CDR1 GTSNPN and CDR2 SVGIG (reference sequence). This CDR3 has 12 residues. The CDR3 region has the DNA TGTGCCTGGGGACAGGGGGGAAACACCATATATTTT. Translating it yields CAWGQGGNTIYF.

This chain uses TRBV9 with TRBJ2-3; no clear D gene. V was cut by 6 bases and J by 3 bases, with 11 bases left in between. The CDR3 loop spans 13 amino acids. Germline V gives CDR1 SGDLS, CDR2 YYNGEE. CDR3 residues: CASTRVMTDTQYF. The CDR3 coding sequence is TGTGCCAGCACCCGAGTAATGACAGATACGCAGTATTTT. Based on the CDR3 plus reference TRBV9 and TRBJ2-3, the full variable domain is DSGVTQTPKHLITATGQRVTLRCSPRSGDLSVYWYQQSLDQGLQFLIQYYNGEERAKGNILERFSAQQFPDLHSELNLSSLELGDSALYFCASTRVMTDTQYFGPGTRLTVL.

The chain joins TRBV27 to TRBJ2-3; 12 nucleotides agree with TRBD2. J gave up 6 bases and V 0 bases, and 19 bases lay outside the gene matches. The CDR3 has 21 residues. CDR1 is MNHEY, CDR2 SMNVEV, per germline (reference sequence). The CDR3, as DNA: TGTGCCAGCAGTTTATCGCCGCCGAGACTAGCGGGAGATCCGGGCGTGGATACGCAGTATTTT. This encodes CASSLSPPRLAGDPGVDTQYF.

The rearrangement uses TRBV24-1 and TRBJ2-1, with 15 bases aligning to TRBD2. The CDR3 extends over 19 amino acids. The germline V gene encodes CDR1 KGHDR and CDR2 SFDVKD. With V trimmed by 6 bases and J by 0 bases, 8 bases remained unmatched. The CDR3 here is CATSSGLAGGPSSYNEQFF. In DNA form, the CDR3 reads TGTGCCACCAGTTCGGGACTAGCGGGAGGCCCGAGCTCCTACAATGAGCAGTTCTTC.